The sequence of this T cell receptor (beta chain) was determined in a study of blood T cell repertoires in COVID-19. Study-level background: Donors in the United States, Italy and Spain gave samples during acute or convalescent COVID-19. Sources were T cells, B-cell-depleted T cells, or PBMCs; the material itself was cDNA or gDNA.

Authors' data handling: From reference gene primer amplification, estimates of nucleated cell counts were derived. Sequenced by immunoSEQ multiplex PCR; TCRdb stores in-frame clones only, minus some. V and J calls and clone size follow that table, whereas D and trimming were derived from the DNA. The sample lists about 80,000 clones; 78% were seen once. The CDR3 extends over 15 amino acids. Trimming removed 1 base from V and 5 bases from J, with 13 bases in between. Germline lookup yields CDR1 SGDLS and CDR2 YYNGEE. This receptor was identified in a human donor in a cohort sampled during active COVID-19. The V gene is TRBV9, the J gene TRBJ2-1; D not resolved. Sequencing used peripheral blood. DNA of the CDR3: TGTGCCAGCAGCGTAACATATGTCTTAAACAATGAGCAGTTCTTC. Translating gives CASSVTYVLNNEQFF.